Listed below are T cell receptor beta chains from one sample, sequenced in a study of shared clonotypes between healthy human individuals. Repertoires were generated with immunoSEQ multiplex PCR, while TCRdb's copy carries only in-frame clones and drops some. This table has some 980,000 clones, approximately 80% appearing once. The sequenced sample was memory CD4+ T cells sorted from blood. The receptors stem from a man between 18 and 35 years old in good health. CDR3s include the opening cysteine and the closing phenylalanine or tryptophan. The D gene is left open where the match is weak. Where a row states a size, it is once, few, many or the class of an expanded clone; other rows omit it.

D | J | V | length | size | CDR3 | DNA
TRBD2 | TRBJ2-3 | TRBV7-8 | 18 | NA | CASSLNFLSSGNTDTQYF | TGTGCCAGCAGCTTAAATTTCTTGTCTAGCGGGAACACAGATACGCAGTATTTT
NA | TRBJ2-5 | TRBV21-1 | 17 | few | CASSKLLGSPRGETQYF | TGTGCCAGCAGCAAACTCCTCGGTAGCCCCAGGGGAGAGACCCAGTACTTC
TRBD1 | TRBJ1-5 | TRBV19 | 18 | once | CASSIGGQGAWSNQPQHF | TGTGCCAGTAGTATAGGAGGACAGGGGGCTTGGAGCAATCAGCCCCAGCATTTT
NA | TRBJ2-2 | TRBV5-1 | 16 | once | CASSLALARGTGELFF | TGCGCCAGCAGCTTGGCTTTGGCCCGAGGAACCGGGGAGCTGTTTTTT
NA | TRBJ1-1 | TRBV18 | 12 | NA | CASAHLSTEAFF | TGTGCCAGCGCACACTTGAGCACTGAAGCTTTCTTT
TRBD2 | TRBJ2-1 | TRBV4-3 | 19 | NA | CASSQEGVAGNPSYNEQFF | TGCGCCAGCAGCCAAGAGGGGGTAGCGGGAAATCCCTCCTACAATGAGCAGTTCTTC
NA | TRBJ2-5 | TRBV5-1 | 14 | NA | CASSPEGRGETQYF | TGCGCCAGCAGCCCGGAAGGGCGAGGGGAGACCCAGTACTTC
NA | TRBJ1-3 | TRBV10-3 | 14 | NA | CAISEFRDGNTIYF | TGTGCCATCAGTGAGTTCAGGGATGGAAACACCATATATTTT
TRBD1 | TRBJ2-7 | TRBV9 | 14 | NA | CASSATGGHREQYF | TGTGCCAGCAGCGCGACAGGGGGCCATCGCGAGCAGTACTTC
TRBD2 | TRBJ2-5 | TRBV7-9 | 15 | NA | CASSPGGTRDETQYF | TGTGCCAGCAGCCCGGGGGGGACTAGGGATGAGACCCAGTACTTC
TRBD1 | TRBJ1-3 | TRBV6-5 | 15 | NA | CASSFGQGSGNTIYF | TGTGCCAGCAGTTTTGGACAGGGCTCTGGAAACACCATATATTTT
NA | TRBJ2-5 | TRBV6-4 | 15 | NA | CASSDPGGLRETQYF | TGTGCCAGCAGTGACCCCGGGGGGCTGAGAGAGACCCAGTACTTC
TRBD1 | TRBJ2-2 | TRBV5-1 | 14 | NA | CASSPTGDLGELFF | TGCGCCAGCAGCCCCACAGGGGATCTCGGGGAGCTGTTTTTT
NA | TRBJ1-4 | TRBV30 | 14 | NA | CAFVTGATNEKLFF | TGTGCCTTTGTTACAGGAGCAACTAATGAAAAACTGTTTTTT
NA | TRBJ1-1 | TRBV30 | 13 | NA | CAWSLQGRTEAFF | TGTGCCTGGAGCCTACAGGGTCGGACTGAAGCTTTCTTT
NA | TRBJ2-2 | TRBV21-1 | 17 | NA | CASGRRLAGVGTGELFF | TGTGCCAGCGGGAGAAGACTAGCGGGGGTGGGCACCGGGGAGCTGTTTTTT
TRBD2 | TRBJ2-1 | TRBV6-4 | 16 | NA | CASSDQPSGGPNEQFF | TGTGCCAGCAGTGACCAGCCTAGCGGGGGGCCCAATGAGCAGTTCTTC
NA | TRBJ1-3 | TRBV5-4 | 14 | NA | CASSLDSSGNTIYF | TGTGCCAGCAGCTTAGATAGCTCTGGAAACACCATATATTTT
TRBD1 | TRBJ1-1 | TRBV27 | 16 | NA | CASSLVSKGARTEAFF | TGTGCCAGCAGTTTAGTCAGCAAGGGGGCAAGAACTGAAGCTTTCTTT
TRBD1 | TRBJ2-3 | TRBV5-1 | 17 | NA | CASSLRPGQGAGDTQYF | TGCGCCAGCAGCTTGAGGCCGGGACAGGGGGCCGGAGATACGCAGTATTTT
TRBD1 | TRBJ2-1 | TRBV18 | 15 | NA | CASSPGTGSYNEQFF | TGTGCCAGCTCACCAGGGACAGGTTCCTACAATGAGCAGTTCTTC
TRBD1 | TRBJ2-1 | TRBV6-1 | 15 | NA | CASSEPGTGNNEQFF | TGTGCCAGCAGTGAACCCGGGACAGGGAACAATGAGCAGTTCTTC
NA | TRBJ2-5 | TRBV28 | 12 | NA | CASSRGGKTQYF | TGTGCCAGCAGTAGGGGGGGAAAGACCCAGTACTTC
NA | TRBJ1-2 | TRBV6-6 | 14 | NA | CASTPREKFGGYTF | TGTGCCAGCACCCCACGGGAGAAGTTCGGCGGCTACACCTTC
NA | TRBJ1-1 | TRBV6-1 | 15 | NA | CASSSGWASNTEAFF | TGTGCCAGCAGCTCAGGGTGGGCTTCGAACACTGAAGCTTTCTTT
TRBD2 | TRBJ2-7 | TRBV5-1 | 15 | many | CASSILAGGAYEQYF | TGCGCCAGCAGCATACTAGCGGGAGGGGCCTACGAGCAGTACTTC
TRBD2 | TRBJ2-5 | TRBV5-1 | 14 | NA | CASRSGLDQETQYF | TGCGCCAGCCGATCGGGACTAGACCAAGAGACCCAGTACTTC
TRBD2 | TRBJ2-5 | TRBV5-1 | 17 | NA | CASSLAGLAGGQETQYF | TGCGCCAGCAGCTTGGCCGGGCTAGCGGGGGGCCAAGAGACCCAGTACTTC
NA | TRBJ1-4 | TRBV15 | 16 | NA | CATSRPDRRGSRKLFF | TGTGCCACCAGCAGACCCGACAGGAGGGGGAGTCGAAAACTGTTTTTT
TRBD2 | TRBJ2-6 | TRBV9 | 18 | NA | CASSVVGGRASGANVLTF | TGTGCCAGCAGCGTAGTTGGAGGGAGGGCCTCTGGGGCCAACGTCCTGACTTTC
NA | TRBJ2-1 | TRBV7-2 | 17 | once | CASSSRGGGGFHNEQFF | TGTGCCAGCAGCTCCCGAGGGGGCGGGGGATTCCACAATGAGCAGTTCTTC
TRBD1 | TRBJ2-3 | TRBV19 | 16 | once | CASSPKTGATQGTQYF | TGTGCCAGTAGTCCTAAGACAGGGGCCACACAGGGTACGCAGTATTTT
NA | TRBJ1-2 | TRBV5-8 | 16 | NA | CASRPGSNVKNYGYTF | TGTGCCAGCCGTCCAGGTTCTAATGTAAAGAACTATGGCTACACCTTC
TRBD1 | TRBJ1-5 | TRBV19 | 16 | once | CASSIETTGGNQPQHF | TGTGCCAGTAGTATAGAAACAACAGGGGGCAATCAGCCCCAGCATTTT
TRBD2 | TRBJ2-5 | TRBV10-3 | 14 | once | CAISFGPGGETQYF | TGTGCCATCAGCTTCGGACCGGGGGGAGAGACCCAGTACTTC
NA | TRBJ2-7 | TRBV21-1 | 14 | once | CASIKQGGAREQYF | TGTGCCAGCATCAAACAGGGAGGGGCGAGAGAGCAGTACTTC
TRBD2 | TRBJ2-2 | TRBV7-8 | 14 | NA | CASSSGGAVGELFF | TGTGCCAGCAGCTCCGGGGGGGCCGTCGGGGAGCTGTTTTTT
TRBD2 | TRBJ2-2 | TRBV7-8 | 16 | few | CASSPRTSLNTGELFF | TGTGCCAGCAGCCCCAGGACTAGCCTAAACACCGGGGAGCTGTTTTTT
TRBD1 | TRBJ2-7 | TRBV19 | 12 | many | CASSGQGYEQYF | TGTGCCAGTAGTGGACAGGGCTACGAGCAGTACTTC
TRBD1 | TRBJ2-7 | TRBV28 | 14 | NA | CASSQTGGKYEQYF | TGTGCCAGCAGCCAGACAGGGGGCAAATACGAGCAGTACTTC
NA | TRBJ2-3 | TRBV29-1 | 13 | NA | CSVDRGGTDTQYF | TGCAGCGTTGACAGGGGGGGCACAGATACGCAGTATTTT
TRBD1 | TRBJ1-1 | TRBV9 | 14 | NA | CASSAGQGGTEAFF | TGTGCCAGCAGCGCGGGACAGGGAGGCACTGAAGCTTTCTTT
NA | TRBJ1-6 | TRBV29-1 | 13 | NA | CSAGTSINSPLHF | TGCAGCGCTGGGACATCGATCAATTCACCCCTCCACTTT
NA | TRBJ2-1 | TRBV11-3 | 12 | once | CASSERGNEQFF | TGTGCCAGCAGCGAAAGGGGCAATGAGCAGTTCTTC
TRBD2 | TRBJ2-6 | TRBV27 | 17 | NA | CASRPGTTATGANVLTF | TGTGCCAGCAGGCCCGGGACTACCGCCACCGGGGCCAACGTCCTGACTTTC
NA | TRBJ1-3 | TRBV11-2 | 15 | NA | CASSLAQGGGNTIYF | TGTGCCAGCAGCTTAGCGCAGGGAGGTGGAAACACCATATATTTT
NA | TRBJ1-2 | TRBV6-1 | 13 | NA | CASSENRERGYTF | TGTGCCAGCAGTGAAAATAGAGAAAGAGGCTACACCTTC
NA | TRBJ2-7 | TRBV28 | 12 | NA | CASRSVSYEQYF | TGTGCCAGCAGATCTGTCTCCTACGAGCAGTACTTC
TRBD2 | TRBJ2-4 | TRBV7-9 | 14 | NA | CASSPGTSEDIQYF | TGTGCCAGCAGCCCCGGGACTAGCGAGGACATTCAGTACTTC
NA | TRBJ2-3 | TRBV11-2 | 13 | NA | CASTTARTDTQYF | TGTGCCAGCACGACAGCTCGCACAGATACGCAGTATTTT
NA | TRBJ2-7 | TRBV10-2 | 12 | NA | CASSAGAYEQYF | TGCGCCAGCAGTGCGGGGGCGTACGAGCAGTACTTC